The entry that follows covers one TCR beta chain sequence. This clone appeared a single time. The specificity of this receptor is unknown. Per-nucleotide qualities are absent, and no much larger clonotype sits a single base away. The sample belongs to a study of blood T cell repertoires in COVID-19 (dated by TCRdb to the early 2020s). For the study in its entirety: The collaborator samples originated in the United States, Italy and Spain and spanned the acute and convalescent phases of COVID-19. The prospective study material was composed of cDNA or gDNA derived from T cells, B-cell-depleted T cells, or PBMCs. Subjects who had been exposed to COVID-19, were actively infected with it, or had recovered from it provided the deeply sampled blood TCRbeta repertoires that made up the dataset. The repertoires were released in a freely available public database meant as a resource for research on the immune response to SARS-CoV-2. Samples were obtained from the ongoing ImmuneRACE study (first 160 participants) and from 1,254 subjects provided by 6 global collaborators. The sample metadata nearly always contained a de-identified subject ID, COVID-19 status, age in years and sex. Where available, HLA class I and class II types were obtained from metadata supplied by the sample provider rather than from assay-based typing.

Broader findings and caveats from the paper: Clinical and demographic metadata were provided uncurated, with the amount varying by source and participant.

V is clipped by 8 bases and J by 1 base, and the sequence between their germline boundaries is 12 bases long. Including the terminal cysteine and phenylalanine, the CDR3 comprises 13 residues. Kept here is only the CDR3 DNA, which spans 39 bases and is read in frame from base 1. Via the germline V gene, CDR1 is ENHRY and CDR2 SYGVKD. One collaborating source in Seattle enrolled patients while the patients were actively infected and followed the patients over time throughout the course of disease. Collaborating institutions collected whole blood in K2EDTA tubes following their own protocols. Collaborator samples were shipped for TCRbeta analysis as frozen whole blood, isolated PBMCs, or DNA extracted from either sample type. TCRbeta CDR3 regions were amplified from genomic DNA using the immunoSEQ Assay, a bias-controlled multiplex PCR. The paper's processing steps were these. Nucleated cell counts per sample were estimated from amplification of reference gene primers within the assay. To quantify the absolute abundance of each unique TCRbeta CDR3 rearrangement, sequence reads were collapsed and filtered. Productive Simpson clonality was computed per sample as the square root of Simpson's diversity index over productive rearrangements. The source is immuneACCESS, and TCRdb retained only in-frame sequences with V and J called. Part of the clones is not carried over; for the studies checked, unresolved V genes explain less than half of this, and the remainder is unexplained. V and J calls plus clone size are reproduced from that table; the DNA served to infer D and trimming. This sample is represented by about 160,000 clones; around 84% of them were singletons. Together, the top ten hold about 5.8% of the sample.

Material: peripheral blood. This TCR derives from a woman aged 45 to 65 with COVID-19, enrolled during active disease. The rearranged chain carries TRBV10-3 and TRBJ2-7; the D segment could be TRBD2, given 7 matching bases. CDR3 reads: CAIGGATSYEQYF. The nucleotide sequence reads TGTGCCATCGGGGGGGCTACATCCTACGAGCAGTACTTC.